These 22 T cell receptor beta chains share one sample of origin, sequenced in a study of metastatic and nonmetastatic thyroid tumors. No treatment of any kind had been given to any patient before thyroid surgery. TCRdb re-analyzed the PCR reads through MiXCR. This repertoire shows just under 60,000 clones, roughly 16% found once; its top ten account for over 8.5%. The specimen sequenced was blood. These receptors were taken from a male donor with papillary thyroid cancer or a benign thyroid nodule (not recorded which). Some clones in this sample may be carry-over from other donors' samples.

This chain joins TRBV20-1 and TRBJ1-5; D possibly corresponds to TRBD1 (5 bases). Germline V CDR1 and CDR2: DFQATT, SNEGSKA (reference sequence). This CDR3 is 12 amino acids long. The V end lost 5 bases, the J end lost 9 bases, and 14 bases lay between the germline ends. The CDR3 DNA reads TGCAGTGCTGAGCCTAAGGGACCGCCCCAGCATTTT. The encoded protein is CSAEPKGPPQHF.

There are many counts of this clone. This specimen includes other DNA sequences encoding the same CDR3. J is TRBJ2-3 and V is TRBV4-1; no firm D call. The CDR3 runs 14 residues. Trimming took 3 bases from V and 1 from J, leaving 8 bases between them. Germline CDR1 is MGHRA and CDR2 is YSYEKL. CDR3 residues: CASSQYGGTDTQYF. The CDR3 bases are TGCGCCAGCAGCCAGTATGGGGGCACAGATACGCAGTATTTT.

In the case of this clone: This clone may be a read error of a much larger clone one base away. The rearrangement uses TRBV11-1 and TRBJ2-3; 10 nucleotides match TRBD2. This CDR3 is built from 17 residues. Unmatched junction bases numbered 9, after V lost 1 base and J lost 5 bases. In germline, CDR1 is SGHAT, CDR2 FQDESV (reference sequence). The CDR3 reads CASSLVVSSGRLDTQYF. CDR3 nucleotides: TGTGCCAGCAGCTTAGTAGTCTCTAGCGGGAGATTAGATACGCAGTATTTT.

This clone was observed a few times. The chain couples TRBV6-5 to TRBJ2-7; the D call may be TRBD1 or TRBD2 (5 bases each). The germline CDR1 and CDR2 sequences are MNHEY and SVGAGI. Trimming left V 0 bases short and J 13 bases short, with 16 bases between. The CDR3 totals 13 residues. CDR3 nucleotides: TGTGCCAGCAGTTACTCGACCGGGGCTACCAATTACTTC. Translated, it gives CASSYSTGATNYF.

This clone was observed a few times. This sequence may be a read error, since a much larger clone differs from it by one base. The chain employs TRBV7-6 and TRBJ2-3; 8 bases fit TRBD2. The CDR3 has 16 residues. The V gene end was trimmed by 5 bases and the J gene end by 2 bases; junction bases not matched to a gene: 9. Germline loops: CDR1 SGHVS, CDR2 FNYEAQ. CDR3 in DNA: TGTGCCAGCAGCCCCCGAGCGGGGGTATACACAGATACGCAGTATTTT. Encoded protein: CASSPRAGVYTDTQYF. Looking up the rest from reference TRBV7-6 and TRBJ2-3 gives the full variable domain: GAGVSQSPRYKVTKRGQDVALRCDPISGHVSLYWYRQALGQGPEFLTYFNYEAQQDKSGLPNDRFSAERPEGSISTLTIQRTEQRDSAMYRCASSPRAGVYTDTQYFGPGTRLTVL.

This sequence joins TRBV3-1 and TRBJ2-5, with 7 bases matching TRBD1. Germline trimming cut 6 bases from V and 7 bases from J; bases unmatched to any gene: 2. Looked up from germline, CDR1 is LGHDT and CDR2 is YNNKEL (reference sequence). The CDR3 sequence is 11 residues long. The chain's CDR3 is CASRNRGTQYF. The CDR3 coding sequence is TGTGCCAGCAGGAACAGGGGGACCCAGTACTTC.

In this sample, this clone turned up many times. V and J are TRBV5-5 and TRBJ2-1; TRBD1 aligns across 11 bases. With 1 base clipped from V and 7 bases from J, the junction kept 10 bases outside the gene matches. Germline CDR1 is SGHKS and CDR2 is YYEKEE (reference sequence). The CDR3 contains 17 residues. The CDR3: CASSLSFEDRGRNEQFF. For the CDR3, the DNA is TGTGCCAGCAGCTTGAGTTTCGAGGACAGGGGGCGGAATGAGCAGTTCTTC.

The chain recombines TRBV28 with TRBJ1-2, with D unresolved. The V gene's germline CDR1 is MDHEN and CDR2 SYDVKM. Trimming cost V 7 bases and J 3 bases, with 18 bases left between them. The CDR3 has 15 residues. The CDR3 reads CASTTPLGQYYGYTF. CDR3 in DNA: TGTGCCAGCACCACACCTCTCGGGCAGTACTATGGCTACACCTTC.

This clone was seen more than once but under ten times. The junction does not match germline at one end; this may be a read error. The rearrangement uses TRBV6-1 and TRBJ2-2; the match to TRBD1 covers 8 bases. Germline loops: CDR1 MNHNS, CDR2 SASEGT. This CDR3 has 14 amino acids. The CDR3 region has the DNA TGTGCCAGCACGAACAGGGGGGCCACCGGGGAGCTTTTTTTT. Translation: CASTNRGATGELFF.

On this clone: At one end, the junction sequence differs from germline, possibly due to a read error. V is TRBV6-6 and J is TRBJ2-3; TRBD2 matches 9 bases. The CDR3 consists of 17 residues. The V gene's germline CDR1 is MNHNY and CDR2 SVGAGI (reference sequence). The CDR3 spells CASSHRGYSGSLDTLYF. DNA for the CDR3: TGTGCCAGCAGCCACCGGGGGTATAGCGGGAGTTTAGATACGCTGTATTTT.

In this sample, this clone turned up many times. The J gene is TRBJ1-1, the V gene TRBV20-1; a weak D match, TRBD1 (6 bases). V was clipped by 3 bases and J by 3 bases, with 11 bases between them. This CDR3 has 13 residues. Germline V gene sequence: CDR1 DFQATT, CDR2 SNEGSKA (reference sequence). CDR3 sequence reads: CSASLDRYTEAFF. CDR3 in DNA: TGCAGTGCTAGCCTGGACAGATACACTGAAGCTTTCTTT.

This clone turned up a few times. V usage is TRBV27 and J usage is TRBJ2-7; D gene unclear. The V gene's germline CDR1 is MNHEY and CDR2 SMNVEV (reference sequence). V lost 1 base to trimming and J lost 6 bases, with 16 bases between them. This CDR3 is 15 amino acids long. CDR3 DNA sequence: TGTGCCAGCAGTTTATATTTGTTGGCACCCCCCGAGCAGTACTTC. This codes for CASSLYLLAPPEQYF.

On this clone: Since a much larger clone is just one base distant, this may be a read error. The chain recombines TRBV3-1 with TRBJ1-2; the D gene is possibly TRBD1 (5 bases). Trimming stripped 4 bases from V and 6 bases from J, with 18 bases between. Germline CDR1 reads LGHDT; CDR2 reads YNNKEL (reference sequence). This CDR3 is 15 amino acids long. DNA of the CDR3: TGTGCCAGCAGCCGAGCTAGTAATGGGGACGATGGCTACACCTTC. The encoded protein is CASSRASNGDDGYTF.

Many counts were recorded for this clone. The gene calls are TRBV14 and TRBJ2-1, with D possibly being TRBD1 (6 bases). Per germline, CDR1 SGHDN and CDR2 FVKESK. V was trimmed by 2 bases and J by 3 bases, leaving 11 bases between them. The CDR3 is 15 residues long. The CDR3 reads CASSQSGQFYNEQFF. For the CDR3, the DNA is TGTGCCAGCAGCCAATCCGGACAGTTCTACAATGAGCAGTTCTTC.

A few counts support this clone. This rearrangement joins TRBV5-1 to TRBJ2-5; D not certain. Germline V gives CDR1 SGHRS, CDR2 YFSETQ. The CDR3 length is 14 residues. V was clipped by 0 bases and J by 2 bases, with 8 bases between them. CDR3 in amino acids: CASSLDGPQETQYF. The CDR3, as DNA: TGCGCCAGCAGCTTGGACGGGCCACAAGAGACCCAGTACTTC.

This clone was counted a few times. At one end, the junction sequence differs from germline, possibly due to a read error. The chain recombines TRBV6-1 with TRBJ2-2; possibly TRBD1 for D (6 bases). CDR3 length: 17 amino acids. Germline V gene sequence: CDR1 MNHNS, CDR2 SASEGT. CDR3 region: CAISEGGTRQSTGELFF. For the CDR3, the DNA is TGTGCCATCAGTGAAGGGGGTACAAGGCAGAGCACCGGGGAGCTGTTTTTT.

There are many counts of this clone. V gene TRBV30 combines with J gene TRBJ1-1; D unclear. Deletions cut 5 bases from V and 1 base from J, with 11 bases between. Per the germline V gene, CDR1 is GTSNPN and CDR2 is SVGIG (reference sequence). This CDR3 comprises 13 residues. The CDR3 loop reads CAWRAAGNTEAFF. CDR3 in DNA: TGTGCCTGGCGGGCGGCAGGGAACACTGAAGCTTTCTTT.

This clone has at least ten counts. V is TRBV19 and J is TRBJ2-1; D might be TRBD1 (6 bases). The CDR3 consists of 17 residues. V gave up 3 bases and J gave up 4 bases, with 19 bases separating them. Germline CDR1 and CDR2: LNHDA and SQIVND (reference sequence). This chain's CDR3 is CASSIGAGESGYNEQFF. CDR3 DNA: TGTGCCAGTAGTATCGGTGCAGGGGAAAGTGGGTACAATGAGCAGTTCTTC.

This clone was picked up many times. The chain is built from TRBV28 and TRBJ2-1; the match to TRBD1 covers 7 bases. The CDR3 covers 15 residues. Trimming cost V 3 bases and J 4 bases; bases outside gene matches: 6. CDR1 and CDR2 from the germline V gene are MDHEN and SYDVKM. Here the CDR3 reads CASSFRDRPYNEQFF. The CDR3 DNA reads TGTGCCAGCAGTTTCCGGGACAGACCATACAATGAGCAGTTCTTC.

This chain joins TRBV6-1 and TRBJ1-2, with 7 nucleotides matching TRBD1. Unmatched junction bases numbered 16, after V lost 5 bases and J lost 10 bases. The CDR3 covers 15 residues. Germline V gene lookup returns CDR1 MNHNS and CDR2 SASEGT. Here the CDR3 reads CASSFNGQVTHVYTF. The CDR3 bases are TGTGCCAGCAGTTTCAACGGACAGGTCACCCATGTCTACACCTTC.

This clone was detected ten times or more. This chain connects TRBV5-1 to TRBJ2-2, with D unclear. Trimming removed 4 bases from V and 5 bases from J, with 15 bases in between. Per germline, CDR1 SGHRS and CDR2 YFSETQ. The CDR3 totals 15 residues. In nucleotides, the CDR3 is TGCGCCAGCAGCGCCGCCGGACGCGGAACCGGGGAGCTGTTTTTT. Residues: CASSAAGRGTGELFF.

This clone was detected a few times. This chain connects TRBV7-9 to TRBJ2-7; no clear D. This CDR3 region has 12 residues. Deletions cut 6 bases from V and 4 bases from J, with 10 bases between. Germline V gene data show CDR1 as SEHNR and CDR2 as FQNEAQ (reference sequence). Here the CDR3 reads CASSWQAYEQYF. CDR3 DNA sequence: TGTGCCAGCAGTTGGCAGGCATACGAGCAGTACTTC. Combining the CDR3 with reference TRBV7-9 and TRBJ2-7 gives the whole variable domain DTGVSQNPRHKITKRGQNVTFRCDPISEHNRLYWYRQTLGQGPEFLTYFQNEAQLEKSRLLSDRFSAERPKGSFSTLEIQRTEQGDSAMYLCASSWQAYEQYFGPGTRLTVT.